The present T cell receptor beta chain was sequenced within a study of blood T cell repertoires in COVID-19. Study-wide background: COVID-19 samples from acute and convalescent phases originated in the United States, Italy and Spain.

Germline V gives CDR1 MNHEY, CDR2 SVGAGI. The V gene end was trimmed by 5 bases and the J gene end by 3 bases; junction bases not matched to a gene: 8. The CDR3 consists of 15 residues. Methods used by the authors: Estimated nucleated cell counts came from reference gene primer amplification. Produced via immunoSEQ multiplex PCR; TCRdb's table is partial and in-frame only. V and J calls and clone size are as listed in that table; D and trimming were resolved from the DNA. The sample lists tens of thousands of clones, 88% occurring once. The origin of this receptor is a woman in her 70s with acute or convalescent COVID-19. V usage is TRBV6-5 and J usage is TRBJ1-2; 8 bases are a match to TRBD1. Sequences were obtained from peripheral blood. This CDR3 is CASSRTGGGYYGYTF. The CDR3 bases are TGTGCCAGCAGTAGAACAGGGGGAGGCTACTATGGCTACACCTTC.